The 15 T cell receptor beta chains below were found in one sample sequenced in a study of CD8 T cells in ankylosing spondylitis. General observations from the study: A TCR beta motif of roughly 8 highly homologous variants seemed to mark ankylosing spondylitis blood.

TCRdb re-called the 5' RACE reads through MiXCR, storing one row per CDR3 protein. Of fewer than 550,000 distinct CDR3 sequences in the sample, roughly 5.2% are singletons; the top ten hold roughly 3.3%. Their recognized antigens are unknown. The sample comprised blood, either unsorted or a sorted T cell fraction (not recorded which). Receptors were obtained from a male donor with ankylosing spondylitis.

CDR3 in DNA: TGTGCCAGCAGTCGAACACTGGCTGGGGCCAACGTCCTGACTTTC. Its translation is CASSRTLAGANVLTF. This sequence joins TRBV6-1 and TRBJ2-6; D is unresolved. Germline V gene data show CDR1 as MNHNS and CDR2 as SASEGT. V shed 5 bases and J shed 2 bases, with 10 bases lying between them. The length of the CDR3 is 15 residues.

The gene calls are TRBV28 and TRBJ2-3; 8 bases map to TRBD2. The CDR3 runs 17 residues. Trimming removed 3 bases from V and 2 bases from J; junction bases left unmatched: 10. Germline CDR1 is MDHEN and CDR2 is SYDVKM. The CDR3 DNA is TGTGCCAGCAGTTTCGAGCCTAGCGGGTCTTTCACAGATACGCAGTATTTT. Translated: CASSFEPSGSFTDTQYF.

This clonotype was seen at least ten times. The chain joins TRBV28 to TRBJ1-2; D possibly corresponds to TRBD1 (5 bases). This CDR3 has 14 residues. The V and J ends lost 5 bases and 8 bases respectively, with 18 bases between them. Germline loops: CDR1 MDHEN, CDR2 SYDVKM. In DNA form, the CDR3 reads TGTGCCAGCAGTGAAATGGGGGGATCAGTGGGCTACACCTTC. Residues: CASSEMGGSVGYTF.

This clonotype was seen more than once but under ten times. The rearrangement joins TRBV11-2 to TRBJ2-1; 9 bases agree with TRBD2. In germline, CDR1 is SGHAT, CDR2 FQNNGV. Trimming cost V 3 bases and J 2 bases; bases outside gene matches: 5. The CDR3 loop spans 16 amino acids. CDR3 in DNA: TGTGCCAGCAGCTTCAGACTAGCGGACCCCTACAATGAGCAGTTCTTC. Its protein product is CASSFRLADPYNEQFF.

Ten or more counts support this clonotype. CDR3 in amino acids: CSSTGGNYNEQFF. For the CDR3, the DNA is TGCAGCTCCACTGGCGGGAACTACAATGAGCAGTTCTTC. The chain couples TRBV29-1 to TRBJ2-1; possibly TRBD2 for D (6 bases). The V end was cut by 8 bases, the J end by 3 bases, with 14 bases between. Germline CDR1 reads SQVTM; CDR2 reads ANQGSEA. This CDR3 is built from 13 residues.

At least ten counts were recorded for this clonotype. This sequence joins TRBV29-1 and TRBJ1-1; 9 nucleotides agree with TRBD1. The CDR3 is 12 residues long. Looked up from germline, CDR1 is SQVTM and CDR2 is ANQGSEA. J was trimmed by 10 bases and V by 4 bases; bases with no gene match: 7. CDR3 region: CSVVTGGFGAFF. For the CDR3, the DNA is TGCAGCGTTGTGACAGGGGGTTTCGGAGCTTTCTTT.

This clonotype was seen at least ten times. The rearrangement uses TRBV15 and TRBJ2-2; 10 bases are a match to TRBD2. The V segment lost 0 bases and the J segment 5 bases; nucleotides outside the gene matches: 3. CDR1 and CDR2 from the germline V gene are LNHNV and YYDKDF (reference sequence). This CDR3 is built from 16 residues. CDR3 in DNA: TGTGCCACCAGCAGAGATCTAGCGGGGGCTACCGGGGAGCTGTTTTTT. Protein product: CATSRDLAGATGELFF. Based on the CDR3 plus reference TRBV15 and TRBJ2-2, the full variable domain is DAMVIQNPRYQVTQFGKPVTLSCSQTLNHNVMYWYQQKSSQAPKLLFHYYDKDFNNEADTPDNFQSRRPNTSFCFLDIRSPGLGDTAMYLCATSRDLAGATGELFFGEGSRLTVL.

This clonotype has a count of ten or more. CDR3 nucleotide sequence: TGCAGTGCTAGAGAAGCGGGTACAGGGGTTGAAGCTTTCTTT. This codes for CSAREAGTGVEAFF. The chain carries TRBV20-1 and TRBJ1-1; 7 nucleotides line up with TRBD1. The CDR3 contains 14 residues. Germline-derived CDR1 and CDR2 are DFQATT and SNEGSKA (reference sequence). The V and J ends lost 0 bases and 7 bases, in that order; junction bases with no gene match: 8.

J is TRBJ2-5 and V is TRBV7-9, with a tentative D call TRBD1 (5 bases). Looked up from germline, CDR1 is SEHNR and CDR2 is FQNEAQ (reference sequence). Trimming took 1 base from V and 0 from J, leaving 12 bases between them. The CDR3 totals 16 residues. This CDR3 reads CASSLDLWTYQETQYF. The CDR3 DNA is TGTGCCAGCAGCTTAGATCTTTGGACATACCAAGAGACCCAGTACTTC.

This clonotype was seen only a few times. The chain couples TRBV25-1 to TRBJ2-1; D not resolved. CDR3 length: 13 amino acids. The V and J ends lost 7 bases and 8 bases respectively, with 15 bases between them. Germline V gene lookup returns CDR1 MGHDK and CDR2 SYGVNS. This chain's CDR3 is CASTWGSNDEQFF. The DNA of the CDR3 is TGTGCCAGCACCTGGGGAAGCAACGATGAGCAGTTCTTC.

There are many counts of this clonotype. The V call is TRBV15, the J call TRBJ1-5; the match to TRBD1 covers 7 bases. CDR1 is LNHNV, CDR2 YYDKDF, per germline (reference sequence). CDR3 length equals 14 residues. J gave up 4 bases and V 3 bases, and 3 bases lay outside the gene matches. The CDR3 nucleotides are TGTGCCACCAGCAGTCAGACAGGGAATCAGCCCCAGCATTTT. This translates into CATSSQTGNQPQHF. The full variable domain, rest sourced from reference TRBV15 and TRBJ1-5, is DAMVIQNPRYQVTQFGKPVTLSCSQTLNHNVMYWYQQKSSQAPKLLFHYYDKDFNNEADTPDNFQSRRPNTSFCFLDIRSPGLGDTAMYLCATSSQTGNQPQHFGDGTRLSIL.

This clonotype was counted ten times or more. V usage is TRBV7-9 and J usage is TRBJ1-1; D might be TRBD1 (6 bases). Trimming removed 2 bases from V and 7 bases from J, with 14 bases in between. The CDR3 runs to 14 residues. The V gene's germline CDR1 is SEHNR and CDR2 FQNEAQ (reference sequence). CDR3 residues: CASSLMAGAIEAFF. The CDR3 coding sequence is TGTGCCAGCAGCTTAATGGCAGGGGCAATTGAAGCTTTCTTT.

The chain couples TRBV7-6 to TRBJ2-3; 7 bases align to TRBD1. The germline V gene encodes CDR1 SGHVS and CDR2 FNYEAQ. The CDR3 totals 18 residues. The V and J ends lost 5 bases and 3 bases, in that order; junction bases with no gene match: 17. The CDR3 nucleotides read TGTGCCAGCAGCCAAACACCCCCACAGGGGTCTAAAACAGATACGCAGTATTTT. Translating it yields CASSQTPPQGSKTDTQYF.

This clonotype was seen at least ten times. V usage is TRBV4-3 and J usage is TRBJ2-5; 11 bases line up with TRBD2. CDR1 is LGHNA and CDR2 is YSLEER in the germline V gene. Trimming at V came to 0 bases and at J to 2 bases, leaving 5 bases not matched to a gene. The CDR3 totals 17 residues. CDR3 sequence (DNA): TGCGCCAGCAGCCAAGATAGACCTAGCGGGGGGCAAGAGACCCAGTACTTC. This sequence encodes CASSQDRPSGGQETQYF.

This clonotype was counted at least ten times. This chain uses TRBV12-3 or TRBV12-4 with TRBJ1-5, with a weak D call TRBD1 (5 bases). The ends were cut back, 3 bases at V and 2 bases at J, with 11 bases in the middle. The CDR3 runs 15 residues. CDR3 sequence (DNA): TGTGCCAGCAGTTTGGGCAGGGAGGGCAATCAGCCCCAGCATTTT. This encodes CASSLGREGNQPQHF.